This is a list of T cell receptor beta chains from one sample in a study of blood T cell repertoires in COVID-19. TCRdb's copy holds only in-frame clones and misses some; the assay was immunoSEQ multiplex PCR. The data show roughly 140,000 clones, 84% seen once. Sequenced: peripheral blood. Receptor source: a man in his sixties with active or convalescent COVID-19. Both conserved end residues are part of each CDR3. D genes are given only for firm matches. The size of a clone is reported for some rows only, either as once, few or many, or as a class for expanded clones.

TRBV7-8	TRBD1	NA	TRBJ1-5	CASSFGTGSQPQHF	TGTGCCAGCAGCTTCGGGACAGGGTCGCAGCCCCAGCATTTT
TRBV2	NA	NA	TRBJ2-7	CASSEALGATYEQYF	TGTGCCAGCAGTGAAGCTTTGGGAGCTACTTACGAGCAGTACTTC
TRBV19	TRBD1	NA	TRBJ1-1	CASSFRDSEAFF	TGTGCCAGTAGTTTCCGGGACAGTGAAGCTTTCTTT
TRBV16	NA	NA	TRBJ1-5	CASSQSRGNGNQPQHF	TGTGCCAGCAGCCAATCTCGGGGGAATGGGAATCAGCCCCAGCATTTT
TRBV4-3	NA	NA	TRBJ2-2	CASSQDRGSSGELFF	TGCGCCAGCAGCCAAGATAGGGGCTCCAGCGGGGAGCTGTTTTTT
TRBV3-1/TRBV3-2	NA	NA	TRBJ1-6	CASSCGASPLHF	TGTGCCAGCAGTTGCGGGGCCTCACCCCTCCACTTT
TRBV7-2	NA	once	TRBJ2-1	CASRGPSYNEQFF	TGTGCCAGCAGGGGGCCCTCCTACAATGAGCAGTTCTTC
TRBV29-1	NA	NA	TRBJ1-5	CSVGRESGPQHF	TGCAGCGTTGGGAGGGAGTCGGGGCCCCAGCATTTT
TRBV19	TRBD1	NA	TRBJ1-6	CASTPGTGGSLYNSPLHF	TGTGCCAGTACCCCAGGGACAGGGGGCTCTCTTTATAATTCACCCCTCCACTTT
TRBV15	TRBD1	many	TRBJ1-5	CATSRGQGLNQPQHF	TGTGCCACCAGCAGAGGACAGGGCCTCAATCAGCCCCAGCATTTT
TRBV4-3	TRBD2	few	TRBJ2-5	CASSQLAGGETQYF	TGCGCCAGCAGCCAACTAGCGGGAGGGGAGACCCAGTACTTC
TRBV6-1	TRBD1	NA	TRBJ1-4	CASSDPLRKQGANEKLFF	TGTGCCAGCAGTGATCCCCTAAGAAAACAGGGGGCTAATGAAAAACTGTTTTTT
TRBV30	NA	NA	TRBJ2-7	CAWGQSSYEQYF	TGTGCCTGGGGACAGTCCTCCTACGAGCAGTACTTC
TRBV6-5	NA	NA	TRBJ1-2	CASSPSRQYYGYTF	TGTGCCAGCAGTCCGTCTCGACAGTACTATGGCTACACCTTC
TRBV7-2	TRBD1	NA	TRBJ1-2	CASSPSGQGNGYTF	TGTGCCAGCAGCCCGTCGGGACAGGGGAATGGCTACACCTTC
TRBV5-5	NA	NA	TRBJ1-3	CASSPRTDSGNTIYF	TGTGCCAGCAGCCCACGGACAGATTCTGGAAACACCATATATTTT
TRBV7-8	TRBD2	NA	TRBJ2-1	CASSPLVTQGLGLRSSSYNEQFF	TGTGCCAGCAGCCCGTTAGTGACCCAGGGACTAGGACTTAGATCAAGCTCCTACAATGAGCAGTTCTTC
TRBV4-1	NA	once	TRBJ2-1	CASSQVSGGLSYNEQFF	TGCGCCAGCAGCCAAGTTAGTGGGGGCCTCTCCTACAATGAGCAGTTCTTC
TRBV7-2	TRBD2	once	TRBJ2-7	CASSFSQTSGVYEQYF	TGTGCCAGCAGCTTTTCTCAGACTAGCGGGGTTTACGAGCAGTACTTC
TRBV10-2	NA	NA	TRBJ2-7	CASSESAGGTYEQYF	TGCGCCAGCAGTGAGTCGGCAGGGGGGACCTACGAGCAGTACTTC
TRBV6-5	TRBD2	NA	TRBJ2-1	CASSSPTSGGHEQFF	TGTGCCAGCAGTTCCCCGACTAGCGGGGGCCATGAGCAGTTCTTC
TRBV7-2	TRBD2	once	TRBJ2-3	CASSLRYDFSGGAADTQYF	TGTGCCAGCAGCTTAAGATACGACTTTAGCGGGGGGGCTGCAGATACGCAGTATTTT
TRBV18	TRBD1	NA	TRBJ1-5	CASSTRTGNKNQPQHF	TGTGCCAGCTCAACGCGGACAGGGAATAAAAATCAGCCCCAGCATTTT
TRBV2	TRBD1	NA	TRBJ2-2	CASSAGQGSVGELFF	TGTGCCAGCAGTGCCGGACAGGGGAGTGTCGGGGAGCTGTTTTTT
TRBV11-2	TRBD1	few	TRBJ1-2	CASSPRQGRANYGYTF	TGTGCCAGCAGCCCGAGACAGGGGAGAGCTAACTATGGCTACACCTTC
TRBV6-2/TRBV6-3	TRBD1	NA	TRBJ2-1	CASSYVGQGAGNEQFF	TGTGCCAGCAGTTACGTAGGGCAGGGGGCCGGCAATGAGCAGTTCTTC
TRBV18	NA	few	TRBJ2-2	CASTRTGLTEIGELFF	TGTGCCAGCACGAGGACGGGACTCACGGAGATCGGGGAGCTGTTTTTT
TRBV29-1	NA	NA	TRBJ1-2	CSVDGLGGQGRLMNGYTF	TGCAGCGTTGATGGTCTTGGTGGGCAGGGTCGACTTATGAATGGCTACACCTTC
TRBV4-1	NA	NA	TRBJ2-5	CASSQDEVGETQYF	TGCGCCAGCAGCCAAGATGAGGTCGGAGAGACCCAGTACTTC
TRBV14	NA	NA	TRBJ1-6	CASSQELSISPLHF	TGTGCCAGCAGCCAAGAATTGAGCATTTCACCCCTCCACTTT
TRBV18	NA	NA	TRBJ2-2	CASSPGQNTGELFF	TGTGCCAGCTCACCGGGACAGAACACCGGGGAGCTGTTTTTT
TRBV19	TRBD1	NA	TRBJ2-7	CASSMDRVRYEQYF	TGTGCCAGTAGTATGGACAGGGTCCGCTACGAGCAGTACTTC
TRBV20-1	NA	NA	TRBJ2-1	CSASERGRRDEQFF	TGCAGTGCTAGTGAGAGAGGCCGACGCGATGAGCAGTTCTTC
TRBV19	NA	NA	TRBJ1-1	CASSQNTEAFF	TGTGCCAGTAGCCAAAACACTGAAGCTTTCTTT
TRBV9	TRBD1	NA	TRBJ2-1	CASSGAGTGVYEQFF	TGTGCCAGCAGCGGAGCCGGGACAGGGGTCTATGAGCAGTTCTTC
TRBV27	NA	once	TRBJ1-5	CASKARAGPFTSQHF	TGTGCCAGCAAGGCCAGGGCGGGGCCCTTTACGTCCCAGCATTTT
TRBV18	TRBD1	NA	TRBJ1-6	CASSPLDRGIQALHF	TGTGCCAGCTCACCATTGGACAGGGGAATTCAAGCCCTCCACTTT
TRBV11-3	NA	NA	TRBJ2-5	CASSLAPRTETQYF	TGTGCCAGCAGCTTAGCCCCCCGGACTGAGACCCAGTACTTC
TRBV4-1	NA	NA	TRBJ1-2	CASSQEGVRGVIGYTF	TGCGCCAGCAGCCAGGAAGGGGTACGCGGGGTCATTGGCTACACCTTC
TRBV7-9	NA	NA	TRBJ1-1	CASSLAHGENTEAFF	TGTGCCAGCAGCTTAGCCCACGGGGAGAACACTGAAGCTTTCTTT
TRBV7-9	TRBD1	few	TRBJ1-1	CASSHRDRDTEAFF	TGTGCCAGCAGCCACCGGGACAGGGATACTGAAGCTTTCTTT
TRBV2	TRBD1	NA	TRBJ1-3	CASNAGTASGNTIYF	TGTGCCAGCAACGCCGGGACAGCCTCTGGAAACACCATATATTTT
TRBV10-3	NA	NA	TRBJ1-6	CAISESFGDSYNSPLHF	TGTGCCATCAGTGAGTCCTTCGGGGACTCCTATAATTCACCCCTCCACTTT
TRBV3-1/TRBV3-2	NA	NA	TRBJ2-5	CASSQGGQIARLYF	TGTGCCAGCAGCCAAGGGGGCCAGATCGCTAGGCTGTACTTC
TRBV19	NA	NA	TRBJ1-1	CASSTPGRSMNTEAFF	TGTGCCAGTAGTACACCCGGGAGATCGATGAACACTGAAGCTTTCTTT
TRBV19	TRBD1	NA	TRBJ1-2	CASTPGGRLNYGYTF	TGTGCCAGTACTCCAGGGGGCCGCCTTAACTATGGCTACACCTTC
TRBV19	TRBD2	few	TRBJ2-1	CASWAGTNDEQFF	TGTGCCAGTTGGGCGGGGACTAACGATGAGCAGTTCTTC
TRBV7-9	TRBD1	NA	TRBJ1-2	CASLGQGQGARGYTF	TGTGCCAGCCTCGGGCAGGGGCAGGGGGCTCGCGGCTACACCTTC
TRBV2	TRBD2	NA	TRBJ2-1	CATPGLAGSREQFF	TGTGCCACGCCGGGACTAGCGGGATCAAGGGAGCAGTTCTTC
TRBV18	TRBD1	once	TRBJ2-7	CASSPPGPQGAYEQYF	TGTGCCAGCTCACCACCGGGTCCCCAGGGGGCCTACGAGCAGTACTTC
TRBV5-6	TRBD1	NA	TRBJ1-5	CASSRQGQLNQPQHF	TGTGCCAGCAGCCGCCAGGGACAGCTCAATCAGCCCCAGCATTTT
TRBV12-5	TRBD2	NA	TRBJ2-1	CASGLSSGGPGEQFF	TGTGCTAGTGGTTTGTCCTCGGGAGGGCCTGGTGAGCAGTTCTTC
TRBV7-9	TRBD1	NA	TRBJ1-4	CASSPPQGQGSEKLFF	TGTGCCAGCAGCCCCCCCCAGGGACAGGGTAGCGAAAAACTGTTTTTT
TRBV6-1	TRBD1	NA	TRBJ1-2	CASSDPGGYGYTF	TGTGCCAGCAGTGACCCAGGGGGCTATGGCTACACCTTC
TRBV18	NA	NA	TRBJ2-5	CASSPTLRSQETQYF	TGTGCCAGCTCACCGACTTTGAGGAGCCAAGAGACCCAGTACTTC
TRBV6-5	NA	NA	TRBJ1-5	CASRADRYSNQPQHF	TGTGCCAGCAGAGCGGACAGATATAGCAATCAGCCCCAGCATTTT
TRBV27	NA	NA	TRBJ1-2	CASSLLGEGGYTF	TGTGCCAGCAGTTTATTAGGGGAAGGAGGCTACACCTTC
TRBV11-3	NA	NA	TRBJ1-5	CASSENSNQPQHF	TGTGCCAGCAGCGAGAACAGCAATCAGCCCCAGCATTTT
TRBV19	NA	NA	TRBJ1-5	CASSRVGRGGNQPQHF	TGTGCCAGTAGTAGAGTCGGCAGGGGTGGCAATCAGCCCCAGCATTTT